A single sample gave rise to the 8 T cell receptor beta chains below, sequenced in a study of T cells in Graves' hyperthyroidism and ophthalmopathy. TCR beta CDR3 regions were amplified from RNA. The HTBI primer set drove a first-round RT-PCR of the TCR CDR3. Each CDR3 protein gets one entry after TCRdb re-called the multiplex PCR reads with MiXCR. Here the sample spans about 570,000 distinct CDR3 sequences, around 45% being singletons. The sample consisted of peripheral blood or thyroid tissue (not recorded which). The origin of the receptors is an adult woman with Graves' disease, either hyperthyroidism or ophthalmopathy (not recorded which).

This clonotype was seen ten or more times. The chain has TRBV12-3 or TRBV12-4 and TRBJ2-5; possible D gene TRBD2, 6 bases. CDR3 length: 14 residues. Deletions cut 3 bases from V and 6 bases from J, with 14 bases between. As DNA, the CDR3 is TGTGCCAGCAGTTTTGGAGGGGTGATACAGACCCAGTACTTC. Translation gives CASSFGGVIQTQYF.

The chain couples TRBV29-1 to TRBJ1-3, with 8 bases matching TRBD1. After removal of 4 bases from V and 1 base from J, the junction contained 9 bases not matched to a gene. Germline CDR1 is SQVTM and CDR2 is ANQGSEA. This CDR3 contains 16 residues. The CDR3 here is CSVAGQGGGSGNTIYF. The CDR3, as DNA: TGCAGCGTTGCCGGACAGGGAGGGGGATCTGGAAACACCATATATTTT.

The chain links TRBV11-2 to TRBJ1-5; 7 bases align to TRBD1. From germline, CDR1 is SGHAT and CDR2 FQNNGV. The CDR3 length is 16 residues. With 3 bases clipped from V and 5 bases from J, the junction kept 10 bases outside the gene matches. For the CDR3, the DNA is TGTGCCAGCAGCTTTAAAGGGAGGGACAGCCATCAGCCCCAGCATTTT. This sequence encodes CASSFKGRDSHQPQHF.

This clonotype has a count of ten or more. This chain joins TRBV7-9 and TRBJ1-1; D call uncertain. From germline, CDR1 is SEHNR and CDR2 FQNEAQ (reference sequence). V lost 3 bases to trimming and J lost 11 bases, with 16 bases between them. The CDR3 has 13 amino acids. The CDR3 DNA reads as TGTGCCAGCAGCTTCGAGAGGTATCCGGAGGCTTTCTTT. It specifies CASSFERYPEAFF. Full variable domain (missing parts from reference TRBV7-9 and TRBJ1-1): DTGVSQNPRHKITKRGQNVTFRCDPISEHNRLYWYRQTLGQGPEFLTYFQNEAQLEKSRLLSDRFSAERPKGSFSTLEIQRTEQGDSAMYLCASSFERYPEAFFGQGTRLTVV.

The V call is TRBV7-9, the J call TRBJ1-4, with D possibly matching TRBD1 (6 bases). V dropped 1 base and J dropped 8 bases, with 8 bases sitting between them. The CDR3 consists of 13 residues. Germline V gene lookup returns CDR1 SEHNR and CDR2 FQNEAQ (reference sequence). The CDR3 region is CASSLGGAEKLFF. Here the CDR3 DNA reads TGTGCCAGCAGCTTAGGGGGGGCGGAAAAACTGTTTTTT.

In this sample, this clonotype turned up many times. V is TRBV15 and J is TRBJ2-2, with 10 bases that match TRBD1. Per germline, CDR1 LNHNV and CDR2 YYDKDF (reference sequence). The CDR3 spans 15 residues. Germline trimming cut 10 bases from V and 3 bases from J; bases unmatched to any gene: 8. The CDR3 DNA follows: TGTGCCATTAGGAACGGACAGGGGGACACCGGGGAGCTGTTTTTT. It encodes CAIRNGQGDTGELFF.

The V call is TRBV29-1, the J call TRBJ2-5, with 7 nucleotides matching TRBD2. The J call may be mistaken, given a closer DNA end match to TRBJ2-1. Germline assignment: CDR1 SQVTM and CDR2 ANQGSEA. CDR3 size: 14 residues. In nucleotides, the CDR3 is TGCAGCACTCCCAGAGCGGGACGCAACAATGAGCAGTTCTTC. This gives the protein CSTPRAGRNNEQFF.

The chain recombines TRBV14 with TRBJ2-5; TRBD2 aligns across 10 bases. The trim removed 4 bases at V and 4 bases at J, leaving 12 bases unmatched. Germline values: CDR1 SGHDN, CDR2 FVKESK. The CDR3 totals 17 residues. Here the CDR3 reads CASSPPGIAGGGETQYF. In DNA, the CDR3 is TGTGCCAGCAGCCCACCGGGGATAGCGGGAGGAGGAGAGACCCAGTACTTC. The entire variable domain, with the rest obtained from reference TRBV14 and TRBJ2-5, is as follows: EAGVTQFPSHSVIEKGQTVTLRCDPISGHDNLYWYRRVMGKEIKFLLHFVKESKQDESGMPNNRFLAERTGGTYSTLKVQPAELEDSGVYFCASSPPGIAGGGETQYFGPGTRLLVL.